A selection of T cell receptor beta chains follows, all from one sample in a study of PD-1 blockade in classical Hodgkin lymphoma. The data were produced by immunoSEQ multiplex PCR, yet TCRdb's version contains in-frame clones alone and is incomplete. The repertoire holds about 40,000 clones, with roughly four fifths as singletons. Sequenced here: peripheral blood mononuclear cells (PBMCs), sampled at baseline. The receptor source for this set is a human donor with classical Hodgkin lymphoma. Both conserved end residues are trimmed from each CDR3. A D gene is named only where the DNA matches it firmly.

>TRBJ1-2|TRBV28|TRBD1|14
ASSLMDRRINYGYT
>TRBJ2-1|TRBV28|TRBD1|10
ASSLDREKQF
>TRBJ2-1|TRBV18|TRBD2|13
ASSPLAGSYNEQF
>TRBJ1-2|TRBV28|-|10
ATTQDLYGYT
>TRBJ2-7|TRBV23-1|-|12
ASSQRGVRYEQY
>TRBJ2-5|TRBV9|-|12
ASSVVGGEETQY
>TRBJ1-5|TRBV19|-|11
ASTKGPFRPQH
>TRBJ2-1|TRBV5-5|TRBD1|13
ASSPIGTGYNEQF
>TRBJ1-2|TRBV6-1|TRBD1|12
ASRTGGGRVGYT
>TRBJ2-5|TRBV28|-|10
ASMSYGETQY
>TRBJ2-4|TRBV28|TRBD1|14
ASSPGDRLAKNIQY
>TRBJ1-2|TRBV7-2|TRBD1|11
ASSPGQGAGYT
>TRBJ1-1|TRBV29-1|-|11
SVDFGLNTEAF
>TRBJ2-3|TRBV9|-|13
ASSVGQDDTDTQY
>TRBJ2-3|TRBV7-7|-|14
ASSLGIGGQADTQY
>TRBJ1-5|TRBV6-5|-|12
ASSTDYLSQPQH
>TRBJ2-7|TRBV5-1|-|12
ASSASWSSYEQY
>TRBJ2-2|TRBV9|TRBD1|14
ASSPGQGPNTGELF
>TRBJ2-1|TRBV2|TRBD2|13
ASREGTGGNNEQF
>TRBJ1-1|TRBV29-1|-|12
SVLPRWTNTEAF